This TCR beta chain was captured by sequencing in a study of radiotherapy plus CTLA-4 blockade in lung cancer. Focal radiation plus CTLA-4 blockade with ipilimumab was administered to patients who had chemo-refractory metastatic non-small-cell lung cancer. Generated by immunoSEQ multiplex PCR, the TCRdb table keeps only in-frame clones and is missing some. The table has around 44,000 clones, approximately 86% seen once. On this clone itself: The target antigen is unknown.

V lost 2 bases, J lost 0 bases, and 9 bases lay in between. CDR3 length: 15 amino acids. Germline assignment: CDR1 MNHEY and CDR2 SMNVEV (reference sequence). Study results and caveats: Per reports, early blood T cell clone dynamics, plus interferon-beta, forecast response most strongly. Blood TCR clones of tumor origin expanded after radiotherapy plus ipilimumab.

This sequence was found in a human donor with non-small cell lung cancer that progressed on radiotherapy plus ipilimumab. Some clones in this sample may be carry-over from other donors' samples. The sequences come from peripheral blood, collected from a patient treated with radiotherapy plus ipilimumab. This chain links TRBV27 with TRBJ2-3, with D tentatively TRBD1 (6 bases). The CDR3 region is CASSLRGSSTDTQYF. In nucleotides, the CDR3 is TGTGCCAGCAGTTTAAGGGGGAGCAGCACAGATACGCAGTATTTT.